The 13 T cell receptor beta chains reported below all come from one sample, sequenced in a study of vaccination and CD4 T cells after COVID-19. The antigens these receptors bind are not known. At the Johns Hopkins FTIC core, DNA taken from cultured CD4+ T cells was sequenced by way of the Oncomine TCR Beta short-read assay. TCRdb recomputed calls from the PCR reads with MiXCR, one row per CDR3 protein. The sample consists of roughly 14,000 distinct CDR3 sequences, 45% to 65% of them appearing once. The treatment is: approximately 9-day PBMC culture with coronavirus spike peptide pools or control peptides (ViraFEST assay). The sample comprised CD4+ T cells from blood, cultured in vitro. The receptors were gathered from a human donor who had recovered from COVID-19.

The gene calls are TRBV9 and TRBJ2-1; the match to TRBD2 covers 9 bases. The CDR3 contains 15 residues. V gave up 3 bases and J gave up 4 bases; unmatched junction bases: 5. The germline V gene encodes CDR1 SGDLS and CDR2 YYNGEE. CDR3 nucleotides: TGTGCCAGCAGCGATAGCGGGAGCCATTACAATGAGCAGTTCTTC. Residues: CASSDSGSHYNEQFF. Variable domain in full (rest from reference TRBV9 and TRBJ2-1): DSGVTQTPKHLITATGQRVTLRCSPRSGDLSVYWYQQSLDQGLQFLIQYYNGEERAKGNILERFSAQQFPDLHSELNLSSLELGDSALYFCASSDSGSHYNEQFFGPGTRLTVL.

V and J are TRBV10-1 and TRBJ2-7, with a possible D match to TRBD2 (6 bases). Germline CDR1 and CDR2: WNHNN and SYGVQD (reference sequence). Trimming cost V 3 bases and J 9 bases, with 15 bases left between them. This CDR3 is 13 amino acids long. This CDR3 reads CASSDDRGVGQYF. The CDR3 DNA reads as TGCGCCAGCAGTGATGACCGCGGGGTTGGGCAGTACTTC.

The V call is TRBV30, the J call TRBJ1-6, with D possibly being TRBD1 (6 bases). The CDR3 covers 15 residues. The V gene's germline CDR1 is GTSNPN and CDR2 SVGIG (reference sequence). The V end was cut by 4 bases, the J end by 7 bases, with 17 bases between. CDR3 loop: CAWNRELGWNSPLHF. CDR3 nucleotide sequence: TGTGCCTGGAACAGGGAATTGGGTTGGAATTCACCCCTCCACTTT.

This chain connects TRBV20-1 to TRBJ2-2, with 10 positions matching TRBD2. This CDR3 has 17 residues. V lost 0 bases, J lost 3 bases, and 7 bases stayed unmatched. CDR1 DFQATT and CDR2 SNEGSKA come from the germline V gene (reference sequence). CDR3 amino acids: CSAREASGRADTGELFF. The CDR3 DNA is TGCAGTGCTAGAGAGGCCAGCGGGAGGGCTGACACCGGGGAGCTGTTTTTT.

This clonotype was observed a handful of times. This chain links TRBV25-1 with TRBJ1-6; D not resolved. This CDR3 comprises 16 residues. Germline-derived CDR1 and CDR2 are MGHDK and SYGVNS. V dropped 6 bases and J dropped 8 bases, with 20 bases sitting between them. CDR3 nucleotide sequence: TGTGCCAGCAGACCCTTTCTTGGACGGCCTGATTCACCCCTCCACTTT. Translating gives CASRPFLGRPDSPLHF. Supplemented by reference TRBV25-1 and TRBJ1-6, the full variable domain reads EADIYQTPRYLVIGTGKKITLECSQTMGHDKMYWYQQDPGMELHLIHYSYGVNSTEKGDLSSESTVSRIRTEHFPLTLESARPSHTSQYLCASRPFLGRPDSPLHFGNGTRLTVT.

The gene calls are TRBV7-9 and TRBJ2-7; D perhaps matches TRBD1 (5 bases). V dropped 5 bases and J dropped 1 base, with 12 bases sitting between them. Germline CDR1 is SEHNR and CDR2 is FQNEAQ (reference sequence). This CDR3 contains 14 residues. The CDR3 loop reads CASSSRTQSYEQYF. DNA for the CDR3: TGTGCCAGCAGCAGTAGGACACAATCCTACGAGCAGTACTTC.

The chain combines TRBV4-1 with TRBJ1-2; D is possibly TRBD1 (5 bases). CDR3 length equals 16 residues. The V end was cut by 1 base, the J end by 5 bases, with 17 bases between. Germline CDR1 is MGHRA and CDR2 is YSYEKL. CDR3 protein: CASSQGGARTSYGYTF. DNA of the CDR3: TGCGCCAGCAGCCAAGGTGGAGCGAGGACAAGTTATGGCTACACCTTC.

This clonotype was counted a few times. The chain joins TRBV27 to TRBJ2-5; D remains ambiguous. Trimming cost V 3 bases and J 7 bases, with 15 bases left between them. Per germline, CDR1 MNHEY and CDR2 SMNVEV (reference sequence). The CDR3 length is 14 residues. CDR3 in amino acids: CASSFADLRATQYF. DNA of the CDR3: TGTGCCAGCAGTTTCGCGGACCTTCGGGCGACCCAGTACTTC.

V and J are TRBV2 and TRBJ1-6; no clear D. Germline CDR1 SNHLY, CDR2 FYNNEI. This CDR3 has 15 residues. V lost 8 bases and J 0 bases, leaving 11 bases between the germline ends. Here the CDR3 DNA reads TGTGCCAGCCAGAGCAGGAGCTCCTATAATTCACCCCTCCACTTT. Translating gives CASQSRSSYNSPLHF.

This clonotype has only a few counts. CDR3 sequence reads: CASSLVQQETQYF. CDR3 in DNA: TGTGCCAGCAGTTTAGTCCAGCAAGAGACCCAGTACTTC. The chain links TRBV12-3 or TRBV12-4 to TRBJ2-5; D gene uncertain. V shed 1 base and J shed 2 bases, with 5 bases lying between them. The CDR3 sequence is 13 residues long.

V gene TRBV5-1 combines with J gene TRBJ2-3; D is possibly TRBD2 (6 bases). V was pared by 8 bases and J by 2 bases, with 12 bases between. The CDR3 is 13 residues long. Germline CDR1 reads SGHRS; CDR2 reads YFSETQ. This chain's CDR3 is CASCIAATDTQYF. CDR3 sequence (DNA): TGCGCCAGTTGCATAGCGGCCACAGATACGCAGTATTTT.

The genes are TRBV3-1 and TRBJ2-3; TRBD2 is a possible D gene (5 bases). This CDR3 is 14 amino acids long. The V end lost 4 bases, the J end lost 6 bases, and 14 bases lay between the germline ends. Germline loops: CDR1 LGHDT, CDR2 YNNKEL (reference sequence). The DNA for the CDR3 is TGTGCCAGCAGCCCTCGACTATCGCAGGATACGCAGTATTTT. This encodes CASSPRLSQDTQYF.

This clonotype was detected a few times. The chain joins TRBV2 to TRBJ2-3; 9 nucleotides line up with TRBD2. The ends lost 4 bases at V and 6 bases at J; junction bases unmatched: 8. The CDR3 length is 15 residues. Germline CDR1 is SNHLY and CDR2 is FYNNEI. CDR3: CASSGGGGGFDTQYF. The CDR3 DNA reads TGTGCCAGCAGTGGGGGCGGGGGGGGCTTCGATACGCAGTATTTT.